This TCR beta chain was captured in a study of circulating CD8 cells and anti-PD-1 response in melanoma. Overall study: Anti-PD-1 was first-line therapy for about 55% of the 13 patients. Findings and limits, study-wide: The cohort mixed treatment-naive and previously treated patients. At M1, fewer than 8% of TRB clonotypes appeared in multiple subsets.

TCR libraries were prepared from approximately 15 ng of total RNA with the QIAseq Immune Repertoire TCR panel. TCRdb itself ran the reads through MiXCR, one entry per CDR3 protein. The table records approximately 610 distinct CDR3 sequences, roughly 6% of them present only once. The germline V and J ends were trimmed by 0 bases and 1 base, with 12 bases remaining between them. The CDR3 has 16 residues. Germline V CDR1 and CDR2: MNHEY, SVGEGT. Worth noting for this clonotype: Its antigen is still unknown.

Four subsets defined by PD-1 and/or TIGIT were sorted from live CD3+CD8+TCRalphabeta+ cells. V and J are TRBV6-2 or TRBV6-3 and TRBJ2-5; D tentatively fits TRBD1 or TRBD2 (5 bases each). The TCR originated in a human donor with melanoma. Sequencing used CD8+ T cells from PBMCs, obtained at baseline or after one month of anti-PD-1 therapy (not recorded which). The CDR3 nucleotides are TGTGCCAGCAGTTACTCGAGAGAGGGGACCCAAGAGACCCAGTACTTC. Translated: CASSYSREGTQETQYF.